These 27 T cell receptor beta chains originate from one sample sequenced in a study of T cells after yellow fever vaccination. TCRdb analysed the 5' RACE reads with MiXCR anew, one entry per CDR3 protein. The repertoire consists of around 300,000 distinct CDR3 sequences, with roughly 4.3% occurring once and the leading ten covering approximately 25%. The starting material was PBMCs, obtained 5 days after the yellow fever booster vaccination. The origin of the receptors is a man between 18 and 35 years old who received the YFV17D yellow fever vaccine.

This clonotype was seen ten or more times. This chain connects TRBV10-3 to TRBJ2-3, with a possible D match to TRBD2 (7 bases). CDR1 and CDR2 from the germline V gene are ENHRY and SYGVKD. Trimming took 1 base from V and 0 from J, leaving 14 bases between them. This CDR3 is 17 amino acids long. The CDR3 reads CAISEWGGGGSTDTQYF. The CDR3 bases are TGTGCCATCAGTGAGTGGGGCGGCGGGGGCAGCACAGATACGCAGTATTTT.

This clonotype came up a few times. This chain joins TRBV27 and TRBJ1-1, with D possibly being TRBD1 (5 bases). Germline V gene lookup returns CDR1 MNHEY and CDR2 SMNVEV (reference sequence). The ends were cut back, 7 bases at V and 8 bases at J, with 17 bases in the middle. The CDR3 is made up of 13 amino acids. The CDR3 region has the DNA TGTGCCAGCAAGCGGGGAGGGGTAGGAGAAGCTTTCTTT. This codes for CASKRGGVGEAFF.

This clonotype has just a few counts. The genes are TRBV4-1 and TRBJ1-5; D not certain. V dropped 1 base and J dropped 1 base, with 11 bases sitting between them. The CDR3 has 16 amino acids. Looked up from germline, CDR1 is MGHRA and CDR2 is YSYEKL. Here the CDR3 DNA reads TGCGCCAGCAGCCAAGTTGGACGCAGAAGCAATCAGCCCCAGCATTTT. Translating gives CASSQVGRRSNQPQHF.

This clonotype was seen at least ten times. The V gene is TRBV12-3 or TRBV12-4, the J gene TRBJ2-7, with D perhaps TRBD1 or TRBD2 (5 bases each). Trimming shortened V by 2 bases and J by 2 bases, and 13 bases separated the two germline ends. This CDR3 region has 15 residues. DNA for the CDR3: TGTGCCAGCAGTTTACAAGGGACCGGCGCCTACGAGCAGTACTTC. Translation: CASSLQGTGAYEQYF.

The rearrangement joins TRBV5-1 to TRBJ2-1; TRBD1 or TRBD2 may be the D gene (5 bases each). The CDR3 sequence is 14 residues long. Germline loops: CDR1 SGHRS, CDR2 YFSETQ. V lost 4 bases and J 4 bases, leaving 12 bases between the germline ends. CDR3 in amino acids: CASSARDAYNEQFF. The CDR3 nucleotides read TGCGCCAGCAGCGCCCGGGACGCTTACAATGAGCAGTTCTTC.

CDR3 sequence: CASSYSIWAEVGGYTF. The DNA of the CDR3 is TGTGCCAGCAGTTACTCGATATGGGCTGAAGTCGGTGGCTACACCTTC. The chain employs TRBV6-5 and TRBJ1-2; D unresolved. Germline V gives CDR1 MNHEY, CDR2 SVGAGI. The V end was cut by 0 bases, the J end by 7 bases, with 18 bases between. The CDR3 has 16 amino acids.

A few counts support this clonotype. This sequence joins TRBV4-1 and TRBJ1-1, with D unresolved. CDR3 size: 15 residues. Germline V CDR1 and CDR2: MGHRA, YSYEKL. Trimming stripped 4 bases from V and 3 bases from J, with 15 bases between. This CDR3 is CASSRETRGDTEAFF. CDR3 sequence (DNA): TGCGCCAGCAGCCGCGAGACGCGCGGGGACACTGAAGCTTTCTTT.

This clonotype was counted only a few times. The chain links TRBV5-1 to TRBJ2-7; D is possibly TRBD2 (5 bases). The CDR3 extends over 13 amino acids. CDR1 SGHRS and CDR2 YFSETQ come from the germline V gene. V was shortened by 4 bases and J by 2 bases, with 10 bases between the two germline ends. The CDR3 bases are TGCGCCAGCAGCCTGGACTGGCCCTACGAGCAGTACTTC. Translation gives CASSLDWPYEQYF.

The CDR3: CASSSPTGTDTQYF. CDR3 nucleotide sequence: TGTGCCAGCAGTTCGCCGACAGGAACAGATACGCAGTATTTT. The V call is TRBV27, the J call TRBJ2-3; weak D call: TRBD1 (6 bases). Germline assignment: CDR1 MNHEY and CDR2 SMNVEV (reference sequence). Between the trimmed V and J ends, which lost 4 bases and 3 bases, there was a span of 11 bases. The CDR3 runs to 14 residues.

The CDR3 DNA reads TGCAGTGCTAAAGTCCAGGGAGAGACCCAGTACTTC. The encoded protein is CSAKVQGETQYF. The V call is TRBV20-1, the J call TRBJ2-5; a weak D match, TRBD1 (5 bases). The germline gives CDR1 DFQATT, CDR2 SNEGSKA (reference sequence). The CDR3 consists of 12 residues. V lost 4 bases and J lost 4, with 10 bases in between.

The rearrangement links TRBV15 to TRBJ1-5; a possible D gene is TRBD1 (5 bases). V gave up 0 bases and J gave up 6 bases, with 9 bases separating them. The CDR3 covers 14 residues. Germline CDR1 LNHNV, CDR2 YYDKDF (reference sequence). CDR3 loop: CATSRDRAGQPQHF. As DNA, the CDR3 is TGTGCCACCAGCAGAGACAGGGCCGGTCAGCCCCAGCATTTT.

This chain's CDR3 is CSVEGDREGYTF. The DNA for the CDR3 is TGCAGCGTTGAGGGGGACAGGGAGGGCTACACCTTC. V usage is TRBV29-1 and J usage is TRBJ1-2; 9 bases map to TRBD1. CDR1 and CDR2 from the germline V gene are SQVTM and ANQGSEA. The CDR3 loop spans 12 amino acids. V lost 3 bases and J lost 8; bases outside the gene matches: 4.

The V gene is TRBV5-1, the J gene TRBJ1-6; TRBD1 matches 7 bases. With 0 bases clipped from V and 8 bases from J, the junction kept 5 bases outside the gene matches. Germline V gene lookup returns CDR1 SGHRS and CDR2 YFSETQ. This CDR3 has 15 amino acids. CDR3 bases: TGCGCCAGCAGCTTGGGGGACAGAACTGATTCACCCCTCCACTTT. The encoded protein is CASSLGDRTDSPLHF.

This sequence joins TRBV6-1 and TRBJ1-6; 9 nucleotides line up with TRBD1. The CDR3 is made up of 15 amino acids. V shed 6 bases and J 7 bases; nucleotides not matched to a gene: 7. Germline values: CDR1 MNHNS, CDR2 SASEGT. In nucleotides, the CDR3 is TGTGCCAGCAGCTCGGACAGGGGCGTCAATTCACCCCTCCACTTT. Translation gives CASSSDRGVNSPLHF.

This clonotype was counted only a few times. In DNA, the CDR3 is TGTGCCACCAGTGAAACTGGGACAGCCTCCTACAATGAGCAGTTCTTC. This gives the protein CATSETGTASYNEQFF. The chain employs TRBV24-1 and TRBJ2-1, with TRBD1 matching over 7 bases. With V trimmed by 4 bases and J by 0 bases, 5 bases remained unmatched. This CDR3 region has 16 residues. The germline CDR1 and CDR2 sequences are KGHDR and SFDVKD.

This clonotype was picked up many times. The CDR3 region has the DNA TGTGCCAGCAGCCCGCAGAATGGGGTTACGCAGTATTTT. Its protein product is CASSPQNGVTQYF. The chain recombines TRBV7-2 with TRBJ2-3; D unresolved. Trimming shortened V by 5 bases and J by 8 bases, and 14 bases separated the two germline ends. Germline values: CDR1 SGHTA, CDR2 FQGNSA. This CDR3 contains 13 residues.

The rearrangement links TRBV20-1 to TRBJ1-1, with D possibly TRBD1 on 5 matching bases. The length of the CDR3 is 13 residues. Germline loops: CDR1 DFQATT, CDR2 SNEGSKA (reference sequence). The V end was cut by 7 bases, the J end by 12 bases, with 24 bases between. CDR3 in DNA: TGCAGTGTTCAGGGAGGGGCATCCAGCGAAACTTTCTTT. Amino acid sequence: CSVQGGASSETFF.

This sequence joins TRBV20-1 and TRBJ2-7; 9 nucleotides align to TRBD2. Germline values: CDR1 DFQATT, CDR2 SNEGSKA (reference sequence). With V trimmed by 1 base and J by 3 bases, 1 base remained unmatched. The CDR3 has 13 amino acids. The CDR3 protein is CSARVTSGYEQYF. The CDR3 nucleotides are TGCAGTGCTAGAGTGACTAGCGGCTACGAGCAGTACTTC.

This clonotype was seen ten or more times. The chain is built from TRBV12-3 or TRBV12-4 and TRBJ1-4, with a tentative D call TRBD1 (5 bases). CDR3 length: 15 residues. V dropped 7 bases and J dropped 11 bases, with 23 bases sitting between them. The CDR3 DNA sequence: TGTGCCAGCAATGATTCCCGGGACCCATCACAGAAACTGTTTTTT. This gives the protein CASNDSRDPSQKLFF.

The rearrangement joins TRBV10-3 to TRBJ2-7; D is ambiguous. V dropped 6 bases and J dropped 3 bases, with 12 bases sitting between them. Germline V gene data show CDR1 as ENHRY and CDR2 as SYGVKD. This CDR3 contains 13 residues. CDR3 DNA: TGTGCCATCAGCTCCTCTTCCAGCTACGAGCAGTACGTC. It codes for CAISSSSSYEQYV.

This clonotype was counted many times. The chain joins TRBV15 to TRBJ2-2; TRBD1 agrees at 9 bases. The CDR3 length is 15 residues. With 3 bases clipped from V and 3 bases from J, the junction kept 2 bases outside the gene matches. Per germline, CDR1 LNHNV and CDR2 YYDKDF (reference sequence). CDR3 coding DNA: TGTGCCACCAGCAGTGGGGACAGGGACACCGGGGAGCTGTTTTTT. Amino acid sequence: CATSSGDRDTGELFF.

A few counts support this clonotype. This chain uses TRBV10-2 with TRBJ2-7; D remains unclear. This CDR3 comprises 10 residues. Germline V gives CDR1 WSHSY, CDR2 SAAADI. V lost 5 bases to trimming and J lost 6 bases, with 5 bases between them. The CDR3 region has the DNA TGCGCCAGCAGTTTCCCCGAGCAGTACTTC. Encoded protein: CASSFPEQYF.

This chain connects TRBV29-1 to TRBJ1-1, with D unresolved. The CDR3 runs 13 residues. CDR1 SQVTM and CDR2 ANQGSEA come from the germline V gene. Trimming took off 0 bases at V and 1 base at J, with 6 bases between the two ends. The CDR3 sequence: CSVEDQQNTEAFF. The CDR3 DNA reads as TGCAGCGTTGAAGATCAGCAGAACACTGAAGCTTTCTTT.

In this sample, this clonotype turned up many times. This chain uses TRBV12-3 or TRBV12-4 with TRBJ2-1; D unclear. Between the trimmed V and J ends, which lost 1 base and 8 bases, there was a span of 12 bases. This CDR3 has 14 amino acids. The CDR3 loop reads CASSLDPKSDEQFF. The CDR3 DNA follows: TGTGCCAGCAGTTTAGACCCCAAATCTGATGAGCAGTTCTTC.

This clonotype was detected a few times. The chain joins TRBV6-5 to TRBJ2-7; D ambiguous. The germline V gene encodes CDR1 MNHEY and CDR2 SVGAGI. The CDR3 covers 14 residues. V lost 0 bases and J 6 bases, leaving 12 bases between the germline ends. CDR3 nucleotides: TGTGCCAGCAGTTACTCCAACATTAGGCGCGAGCAGTACTTC. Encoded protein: CASSYSNIRREQYF.

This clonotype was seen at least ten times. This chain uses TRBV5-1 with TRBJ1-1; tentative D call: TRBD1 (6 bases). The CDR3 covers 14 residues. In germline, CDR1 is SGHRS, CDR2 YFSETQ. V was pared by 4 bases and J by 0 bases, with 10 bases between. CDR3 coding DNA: TGCGCCAGCAGCCTGGGACATATGAACACTGAAGCTTTCTTT. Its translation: CASSLGHMNTEAFF.

CDR3 nucleotides: TGTGCCAGCAGTTTAAGAGGGACCCCGATCACAGATACGCAGTATTTT. This codes for CASSLRGTPITDTQYF. The rearrangement uses TRBV12-3 or TRBV12-4 and TRBJ2-3; D might be TRBD1 or TRBD2, each matching 5 bases. With 2 bases removed from V and 2 bases from J, the gap between germline ends came to 14 bases. This CDR3 is 16 amino acids long.